A selection of T cell receptor beta chains follows, all from one sample in a study of T cells in Graves' hyperthyroidism and ophthalmopathy. TCRdb analysed the multiplex PCR reads with MiXCR anew, one entry per CDR3 protein. This sample has hundreds of thousands of distinct CDR3 sequences, with about 14% found just once. The sequencing input was blood. Source of these receptors: a woman aged 45 to 65 with Graves' ophthalmopathy. Each CDR3 is given with its conserved first and last residue. D genes are given only for firm matches. Rows may omit the clone size; those that give it use once, few, many or a size class.

V gene	D gene	clone size	J gene	CDR3 DNA	CDR3 protein
TRBV2	TRBD2	many	TRBJ2-1	TGTGCCAGCAGTGCCGGGACTAGTGCTGAGCAGTTCTTC	CASSAGTSAEQFF
TRBV28	TRBD2	few	TRBJ2-2	TGTGCCAGCAGTTCCGGGACTAGCGGGAGCGCCGGGGAGCTGTTTTTT	CASSSGTSGSAGELFF
TRBV6-2/TRBV6-3	-	many	TRBJ1-1	TGTGCCAGCAGTTACATCCGGAACACTGAAGCTTTCTTT	CASSYIRNTEAFF
TRBV28	-	few	TRBJ1-6	TGTGCCAGCAGTTACATCGGACACCGGGGCTCCTATAATTCACCCCTCCACTTT	CASSYIGHRGSYNSPLHF
TRBV4-1	TRBD2	-	TRBJ2-1	TGCGCCAGCAGCCAAGAAGCGGGGTTGGTCTACAATGAGCAGTTCTTC	CASSQEAGLVYNEQFF
TRBV5-1	-	-	TRBJ2-3	TGCGCCAGCAGCTTGGAAGGCGTTGCAGATACGCAGTATTTT	CASSLEGVADTQYF
TRBV5-1	-	few	TRBJ1-4	TGCGCCAGCAGCTTGAGTGACATTGGTGAAAAACTGTTTTTT	CASSLSDIGEKLFF
TRBV14	-	few	TRBJ1-1	TGTGCCAGCAGCCAAGAAAGGACGAACACTGAAGCTTTCTTT	CASSQERTNTEAFF
TRBV28	TRBD1	many	TRBJ1-5	TGTGCCAGCATCCTACAGGGGAATGACAATCAGCCCCAGCATTTT	CASILQGNDNQPQHF
TRBV3-1	TRBD2	few	TRBJ2-1	TGTGCCAGCAGCCTAGCGGGACTGTCTGATTTGGGCAATGAGCAGTTCTTC	CASSLAGLSDLGNEQFF
TRBV13	-	-	TRBJ1-1	TGTGCCAGCAGCTTAACTTCGCGCCACCCGGGGGCTTTCTTT	CASSLTSRHPGAFF
TRBV6-1	TRBD1	few	TRBJ2-2	TGTGCCAGCAGTCAGACAGGGCTCGTAGCCGGGGAGCTGTTTTTT	CASSQTGLVAGELFF
TRBV20-1	TRBD1	many	TRBJ2-7	TGCAGTGCTCCAGGGACAGACTCCTACGAGCAGTACTTC	CSAPGTDSYEQYF
TRBV28	-	many	TRBJ2-5	TGTGCCAGCAGTTCCCCGGTGGCAGGGGAGTTCCAAGAGACCCAGTACTTC	CASSSPVAGEFQETQYF
TRBV24-1	-	many	TRBJ1-1	TGTGCCACCAGTGACCCCCGGGAGGGGGGGACCACTGAAGCTTTCTTT	CATSDPREGGTTEAFF
TRBV3-1	TRBD2	many	TRBJ2-5	TGTGCCAGCAGCCAAGATCCGGCGACTAGCGGGACGAAGTACCAAGAGACCCAGTACTTC	CASSQDPATSGTKYQETQYF
TRBV25-1	TRBD2	few	TRBJ2-1	TGTGCCAGCTCACTGCCGGCGGGAGAGGGTGAGCAGTTCTTC	CASSLPAGEGEQFF
TRBV18	TRBD2	many	TRBJ2-7	TGTGCCAGCTCACCTCGAGGGACTAGCGGCCGCGAGCAGTACTTC	CASSPRGTSGREQYF
TRBV11-2	-	many	TRBJ1-2	TGTGCCAGCAGCCGGAGGGGACGAGATGGCTACACCTTC	CASSRRGRDGYTF
TRBV20-1	-	few	TRBJ2-3	TGCAGTGCTAGAGATGTAGCGTTAGATACGCAGTATTTT	CSARDVALDTQYF
TRBV19	-	-	TRBJ1-1	TGTGCCAGTCGGCGGGGCCATATGAACACTGAAGCTTTCTTT	CASRRGHMNTEAFF
TRBV20-1	TRBD2	few	TRBJ2-2	TGCAGTGCTCTGGCACTAGCGAGGACCGGGGAGCTGTTTTTT	CSALALARTGELFF
TRBV18	TRBD2	many	TRBJ2-3	TGTGCCAGCTCACCAGCCGGACTAGCGGTTAGCACAGATACGCAGTATTTT	CASSPAGLAVSTDTQYF
TRBV5-1	-	many	TRBJ1-1	TGCGCCAGCAGCTCGGACGGGACACCCATGAACACTGAAGCTTTCTTT	CASSSDGTPMNTEAFF
TRBV5-6	TRBD2	-	TRBJ2-1	TGTGCCAGCAGCCTGGGGGGGAGGTCCAATGAGCAGTTCTTC	CASSLGGRSNEQFF
TRBV7-9	TRBD1	few	TRBJ2-1	TGTGCCAGCAGCTACCGGGACAGCCGCAATGAGCAGTTCTTC	CASSYRDSRNEQFF
TRBV29-1	TRBD1	-	TRBJ2-4	TGCAGCGGGACAGGGCACAAAAACATTCAGTACTTC	CSGTGHKNIQYF